The entry below gives a single TCR beta chain sequence along with its context. Treatment given: around 19 received Ad26.COV2.S at low or high dose, single or two shots; about 5 received placebo; per-sample allocation not given. Vaccine and placebo recipients were sampled on day 63 after the first injection. The data belong to a study of Ad26.COV2.S vaccination and SARS-CoV-2 variants. J was trimmed by 7 bases and V by 0 bases; bases with no gene match: 7. Germline V gives CDR1 SGHRS, CDR2 YFSETQ. The CDR3 extends over 15 amino acids. Libraries were prepared by immunoSEQ multiplex PCR; TCRdb keeps only in-frame clonotypes and omits some of them. The repertoire holds over 400,000 clones, with less than 95% as singletons.

Specimen: peripheral blood, collected in a trial of Ad26.COV2.S vaccine versus placebo. This clonotype was sampled from a person between 18 and 60 years old who received the Ad26.COV2.S COVID-19 vaccine or a placebo. The gene calls are TRBV5-1 and TRBJ1-5, with 7 bases that match TRBD1. The CDR3 region has the DNA TGCGCCAGCAGCTTGGAGCCAGGGGGTAGGCAGCCCCAGCATTTT. Protein: CASSLEPGGRQPQHF.